This T cell receptor (beta chain) was identified in a study of shared clonotypes between healthy human individuals. Turning to this clone: Its antigen is currently unknown.

Sequenced by immunoSEQ multiplex PCR; TCRdb stores in-frame clones only, minus some. Here the sample spans 630,000 or so clones, 95% to 98% being singletons. Naive-designated CD8 cells lacked CD45RO, were positively enriched for CCR7, and omitted terminally differentiated effector memory CD45RA+ cells. Participating donors were healthy, HIV-negative adults free of recent acute infections or vaccinations. V was clipped by 2 bases and J by 7 bases, with 24 bases between them. CDR3 length equals 18 residues. Germline lookup yields CDR1 ENHRY and CDR2 SYGVKD. Study observations and caveats: Sorted-subset sequencing, rarefaction showed, was incomplete despite large depth. In having few donors, the study represented limited genetic and exposure-history diversity. Naive subsets, compared against memory subsets, generally had larger estimated richness values.

The gene calls are TRBV10-3 and TRBJ1-5; D remains unclear. The TCR sequence derives from a man under 40 in good health. The sample consisted of naive CD8+ T cells sorted from blood. The CDR3 nucleotides are TGTGCCATCAGTGAGGAGGTCGGGCGATTGACGACGCCACAGCCCCAGCATTTT. This sequence encodes CAISEEVGRLTTPQPQHF.